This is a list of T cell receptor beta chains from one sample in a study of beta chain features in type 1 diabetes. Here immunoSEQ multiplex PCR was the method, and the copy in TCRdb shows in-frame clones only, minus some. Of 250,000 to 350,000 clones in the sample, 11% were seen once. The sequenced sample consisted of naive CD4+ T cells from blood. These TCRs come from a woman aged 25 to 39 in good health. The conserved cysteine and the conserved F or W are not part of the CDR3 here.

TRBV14	ASSLSGRGSYNEQF
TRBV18	ASSPSDRTSGRAGSYEQY
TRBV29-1	SVARIGTSDPGELF
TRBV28	ASSTPLGQGGDVGYT
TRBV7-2	ASSSPGTSVS
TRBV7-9	ASSPWTSGNNEQF
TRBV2	ASSGRLAGTYEQY
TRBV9	ASSAAGAGELF
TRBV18	ASSSGQGVSQPQH
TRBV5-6	ASSLAVGRQY
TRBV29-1	SVGPRSGTGTLNTEAF
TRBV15	ATSIWQNNEQF
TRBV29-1	SVEGAPGGATDTQY
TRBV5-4	ASSLSGAYEQY
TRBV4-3	ASSPMSRDEQY
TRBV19	ASSILFGQTYEQY
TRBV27	ASSTTSGSSYNEQF
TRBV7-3	ASSLLGRGTRTDTQY
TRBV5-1	ASSYTGIGEKLF
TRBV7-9	ASSLSTGNTEAF
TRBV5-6	ASSKGVGGETEAF
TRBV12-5	ASGADSPLSGYT
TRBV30	AWSRSYEQY
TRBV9	ASSPEDSYNEQF
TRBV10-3	AISAGVAKNIQY
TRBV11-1	ASSPSSSGANVLT
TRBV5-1	ASSSNSGPTGELF
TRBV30	AWSRQGVGELF
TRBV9	ASSSGLAGVGDAF